The 16 T cell receptor beta chains in this list originate from one sample, sequenced in a study of T cell responses to AZD1222 COVID-19 vaccine. Generated by immunoSEQ multiplex PCR, the TCRdb table keeps only in-frame clones and is missing some. The sample includes under 150,000 clones, about 94% seen only once; the top ten take about 0.91%. The sample was peripheral blood, taken on day 0 of AZD1222 vaccination. These receptors all stem from an adult in good health.

The CDR3 spells CASSQDWDKGEKLFF. The CDR3 nucleotides read TGTGCCAGCAGTCAGGACTGGGACAAGGGGGAAAAACTGTTTTTT. The chain joins TRBV5-6 to TRBJ1-4, with a tentative D call TRBD1 (6 bases). V was cut by 5 bases and J by 8 bases, with 19 bases left in between. The CDR3 runs 15 residues. CDR1 is SGHDT, CDR2 YYEEEE, per germline.

V and J are TRBV5-4 and TRBJ2-5; 8 bases map to TRBD2. This CDR3 is built from 17 residues. Trimming at V came to 4 bases and at J to 5 bases, leaving 16 bases not matched to a gene. Germline V gene data show CDR1 as SGHNT and CDR2 as YYREEE (reference sequence). CDR3 sequence: CASSPVKERGPWETQYF. CDR3 nucleotide sequence: TGTGCCAGCAGCCCGGTGAAGGAGCGGGGGCCCTGGGAGACCCAGTACTTC.

V usage is TRBV25-1 and J usage is TRBJ2-3; 8 bases map to TRBD2. The CDR3 totals 12 residues. Germline values: CDR1 MGHDK, CDR2 SYGVNS. The J segment lost 6 bases and the V segment lost 6 bases, leaving 2 bases of the junction unmatched. CDR3 DNA: TGTGCCAGCAGGACTAGCGCCGATACGCAGTATTTT. Translated, it gives CASRTSADTQYF.

The gene calls are TRBV15 and TRBJ1-2; D is unresolved. Trimming took off 0 bases at V and 4 bases at J, with 18 bases between the two ends. The germline CDR1 and CDR2 sequences are LNHNV and YYDKDF (reference sequence). The CDR3 is 17 residues long. The CDR3 here is CATSRDPGSAQIYGYTF. Written as DNA, the CDR3 is TGTGCCACCAGCAGAGATCCTGGGTCAGCACAAATCTATGGCTACACCTTC.

The CDR3 nucleotides are TGTGCCAGCAGTCCACTTTTGCGCTATGAGCAGTTCTTC. It codes for CASSPLLRYEQFF. The rearrangement joins TRBV12-3 or TRBV12-4 to TRBJ2-1; no clear D. Trimming stripped 5 bases from V and 8 bases from J, with 13 bases between. The CDR3 is 13 amino acids.

The DNA for the CDR3 is TGTGCCAGCAGCTTGGGGAAAACTGGGGGCGCGGGTGAAAAACTGTTTTTT. Its protein product is CASSLGKTGGAGEKLFF. The chain joins TRBV11-2 to TRBJ1-4, with D perhaps matching TRBD1 (6 bases). CDR1 SGHAT and CDR2 FQNNGV come from the germline V gene. The CDR3 loop spans 17 amino acids. Trimming stripped 3 bases from V and 7 bases from J, with 21 bases between.

The rearrangement links TRBV24-1 to TRBJ2-1; TRBD1 matches at 9 bases. The CDR3 totals 17 residues. V shed 2 bases and J 3 bases; nucleotides not matched to a gene: 7. Germline V gene lookup returns CDR1 KGHDR and CDR2 SFDVKD. CDR3 DNA sequence: TGTGCCACCAGTGATTCCCGGGACAGGGTACGCTACAATGAGCAGTTCTTC. Translation: CATSDSRDRVRYNEQFF.

The chain employs TRBV19 and TRBJ2-7; D is ambiguous. Trimming took 3 bases from V and 1 from J, leaving 10 bases between them. Germline V gene lookup returns CDR1 LNHDA and CDR2 SQIVND (reference sequence). The CDR3 spans 14 residues. CDR3 amino acids: CASSIGPSSYEQYF. The CDR3 DNA reads TGTGCCAGTAGTATCGGGCCGTCTTCCTACGAGCAGTACTTC.

CDR3 protein: CASSTQGLGGYTF. The DNA for the CDR3 is TGTGCCAGCAGTACACAGGGCCTTGGGGGCTACACCTTC. This chain connects TRBV2 to TRBJ1-2, with D perhaps matching TRBD1 (6 bases). Trimming shortened V by 5 bases and J by 8 bases, and 15 bases separated the two germline ends. CDR1 and CDR2 (germline): SNHLY, FYNNEI. This CDR3 has 13 amino acids.

The V gene is TRBV6-2 or TRBV6-3, the J gene TRBJ2-5, with a possible D match to TRBD1 (6 bases). CDR3 size: 15 residues. Germline-derived CDR1 and CDR2 are MNHEY and SVGEGT. V lost 4 bases to trimming and J lost 2 bases, with 14 bases between them. CDR3: CASSSTNRVQETQYF. The CDR3 DNA sequence: TGTGCCAGCAGTTCGACCAACAGGGTTCAAGAGACCCAGTACTTC.

The chain is built from TRBV5-4 and TRBJ1-1, with D perhaps matching TRBD1 (5 bases). This CDR3 has 14 residues. V was pared by 2 bases and J by 5 bases, with 13 bases between. Per germline, CDR1 SGHNT and CDR2 YYREEE (reference sequence). The CDR3 sequence: CASSLTGVDTEAFF. Written as DNA, the CDR3 is TGTGCCAGCAGCTTAACGGGGGTTGATACTGAAGCTTTCTTT.

The chain carries TRBV3-1 (or the pseudogene TRBV3-2) and TRBJ2-1; perhaps TRBD1 as D (6 bases). Germline V lookup: CDR1 LGHDT, CDR2 YNNKEL (reference sequence). Trimming stripped 3 bases from V and 8 bases from J, with 11 bases between. The length of the CDR3 is 13 residues. The chain's CDR3 is CASSQFTGYEQFF. CDR3 nucleotides: TGTGCCAGCAGCCAGTTTACAGGGTATGAGCAGTTCTTC.

The rearrangement joins TRBV7-2 to TRBJ2-7; no firm D call. Trimming removed 1 base at V and 2 bases at J, with 9 bases between. CDR1 SGHTA and CDR2 FQGNSA come from the germline V gene. The CDR3 has 14 residues. The CDR3 loop reads CASSLVSRTYEQYF. The CDR3 DNA reads as TGTGCCAGCAGCTTAGTTAGTAGGACCTACGAGCAGTACTTC.

The V and J genes are TRBV6-5 and TRBJ1-6; possibly TRBD1 for D (5 bases). The CDR3 runs to 14 residues. The V end lost 8 bases, the J end lost 2 bases, and 10 bases lay between the germline ends. Germline V gene sequence: CDR1 MNHEY, CDR2 SVGAGI. The CDR3 nucleotides are TGTGCCAGCGGGACCGGTCCCTATAATTCACCCCTCCACTTT. Translating it yields CASGTGPYNSPLHF.

The chain links TRBV3-1 (or the pseudogene TRBV3-2) to TRBJ2-3, with D possibly being TRBD1 (6 bases). V lost 1 base and J lost 4, with 18 bases in between. Germline V lookup: CDR1 LGHDT, CDR2 YNNKEL (reference sequence). CDR3 length: 17 amino acids. The CDR3 loop reads CASSQAWTERRADTQYF. The CDR3 DNA reads as TGTGCCAGCAGCCAAGCCTGGACAGAACGTCGGGCAGATACGCAGTATTTT.

This sequence joins TRBV3-1 (or the pseudogene TRBV3-2) and TRBJ1-2; D perhaps matches TRBD1 (6 bases). Trimming cost V 1 base and J 6 bases, with 9 bases left between them. This CDR3 region has 13 residues. The germline V gene has CDR1 LGHDT and CDR2 YNNKEL (reference sequence). The CDR3 DNA follows: TGTGCCAGCAGCCAAGCAGGACAGAATGGCTACACCTTC. Translation: CASSQAGQNGYTF.